This T cell receptor (beta chain) is from a study of blood T cell repertoires in COVID-19. Study details: Sites in the United States, Italy and Spain provided acute and convalescent COVID-19 samples.

The CDR3 totals 13 residues. The germline V gene has CDR1 SNHLY and CDR2 FYNNEI. V lost 6 bases, J lost 8 bases, and 5 bases stayed unmatched. Libraries were prepared by immunoSEQ multiplex PCR; TCRdb keeps only in-frame clonotypes and omits some of them. The data show 85,000 to 120,000 clones, approximately 80% seen once. V is TRBV2 and J is TRBJ2-2; 8 bases agree with TRBD2. Material for sequencing was peripheral blood. This TCR derives from an older woman with acute or convalescent COVID-19. CDR3 sequence: CASRPGTSGELFF. The CDR3 nucleotides read TGTGCCAGCAGGCCCGGGACTAGTGGGGAGCTGTTTTTT.